This TCR beta chain was found in a study of T-cell reconstitution after alpha-beta-depleted transplantation in children. Notes on the study in general: Newly produced T cells mostly accounted for T-cell counts and diversity one year post-transplant. There were some patients whose high TCRbeta diversity at day 60 came from surviving recipient T cells and thymic progenitors.

This clonotype has only a few counts. Its target is unknown. Preparation of the TCRbeta library involved a method that used unique molecular identifiers. TCRdb reanalysed the PCR reads using MiXCR and keeps one entry per CDR3 protein. The sample lists some 130,000 distinct CDR3 sequences, about 9.6% occurring once. This material consisted of PBMCs, mostly from graft donor cells, taken 180 days after TCRalphabeta/CD19-depleted stem cell transplant. This sequence originates from a girl under two years old who had a stem cell transplant for combined immunodeficiency, so the T cells may come from the graft donor.

CDR3 protein: CSVAVGTGGYEQYF. The CDR3 DNA is TGCAGCGTTGCGGTAGGGACAGGGGGTTACGAGCAGTACTTC. V usage is TRBV29-1 and J usage is TRBJ2-7, with 11 bases matching TRBD1. The germline V gene has CDR1 SQVTM and CDR2 ANQGSEA. Trimming took 4 bases from V and 4 from J; bases not matched to a gene: 6. CDR3 length: 14 residues.